This entry features one TCR beta chain sequence. The target antigen is unknown. These data originate in a study of Ad26.COV2.S vaccination and SARS-CoV-2 variants. Between the trimmed V and J ends, which lost 0 bases and 6 bases, there was a span of 11 bases. CDR1 is MNHEY, CDR2 SVGAGI, per germline. This CDR3 has 14 residues. Study outcomes and limitations: Total responses of T cells may have been underestimated by the analyses of TCR breadth and depth.

Produced via immunoSEQ multiplex PCR; TCRdb's table is partial and in-frame only. This table holds hundreds of thousands of clones, about 89% found once. Treatment of the sample: some 20 received Ad26.COV2.S at low or high dose, single or two shots; about 5 received placebo; per-sample allocation not given. All samples were drawn on day 63, counting from the first vaccine or placebo injection. Its platform was an Ad26 vector, and its expressed antigen was Wuhan-strain SARS-CoV-2 spike. The sequencing used peripheral blood, collected in a trial of Ad26.COV2.S vaccine versus placebo. This receptor was identified in a person between 18 and 60 years old who received the Ad26.COV2.S COVID-19 vaccine or a placebo. The chain employs TRBV6-5 and TRBJ1-1; a weak D match, TRBD1 (5 bases). The DNA of the CDR3 is TGTGCCAGCAGTTACTCATACAGGAGCTCTGAAGCTTTCTTT. Amino acid sequence: CASSYSYRSSEAFF.